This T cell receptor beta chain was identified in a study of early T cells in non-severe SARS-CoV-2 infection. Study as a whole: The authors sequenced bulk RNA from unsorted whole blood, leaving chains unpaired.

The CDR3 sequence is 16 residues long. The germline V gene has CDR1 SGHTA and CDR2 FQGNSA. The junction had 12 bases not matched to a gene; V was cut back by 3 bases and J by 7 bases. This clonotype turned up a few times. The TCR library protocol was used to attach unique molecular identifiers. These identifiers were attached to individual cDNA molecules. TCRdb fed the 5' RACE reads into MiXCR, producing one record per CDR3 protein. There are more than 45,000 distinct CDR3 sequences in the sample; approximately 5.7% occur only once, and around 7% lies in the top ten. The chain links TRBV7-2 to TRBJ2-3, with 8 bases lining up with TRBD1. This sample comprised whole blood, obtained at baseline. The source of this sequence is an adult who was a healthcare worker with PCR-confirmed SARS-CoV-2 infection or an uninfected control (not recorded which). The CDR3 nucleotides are TGTGCCAGCAGCTTCTCCGGGACAGGCATTGCGAATACGCAGTATTTT. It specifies CASSFSGTGIANTQYF.